This T cell receptor beta chain was identified during a study of blood T cells in healthy people across ages. General study results and limits: Long-lived donors exceeded aged donors in naive CD4+ cells and diversity. TCR beta diversity, measured per million T cells, fell in a roughly linear way with age.

They isolated at least 6 million PBMCs from each sample. Comment on this clonotype: Its antigen is currently unknown. At one end the junction does not follow the germline gene, possibly because of a read error.

Germline V gene data show CDR1 as LGHDT and CDR2 as YNNKEL (reference sequence). The CDR3 covers 12 residues. For the second PCR, which ran for roughly 6 to 11 cycles, a sample-barcoded 5' primer and a J-beta primer mix were used. TCRdb passed the 5' RACE reads through MiXCR, listing each CDR3 protein once. Of about 730,000 distinct CDR3 sequences listed, about 40% are singletons. The chain carries TRBV3-1 and TRBJ2-7; D remains ambiguous. Sequencing was carried out using blood. This TCR was sampled from a woman in her fifties or sixties in good health. The CDR3 spells CASGQAGYEQYF. The CDR3 DNA sequence: TGTGCCAGCGGCCAAGCAGGCTACGAGCAGTACTTC.